The sequence of this TCR beta chain was determined in a study of T-cell memory formation after mild COVID-19. The CDR3 loop spans 14 amino acids. The germline gives CDR1 LGHDT, CDR2 YNNKEL (reference sequence). V dropped 3 bases and J dropped 2 bases, with 9 bases sitting between them. Study-level results: Later expanders leaned toward CD4+, whereas clones contracting from day 15 to 85 were balanced CD4/CD8.

One entry per CDR3 protein, called by TCRdb with MiXCR from the 5' RACE reads. The sample yields 150,000 to 200,000 distinct CDR3 sequences, around 10% seen once. As regards this clonotype: Its antigen is not identified.

The rearrangement uses TRBV3-1 and TRBJ2-3, with TRBD2 as a possible D gene (6 bases). The receptor was isolated from a man aged 18 to 30 who had mild COVID-19 (a few samples of this study predate the infection). Cell type and time point are not known. Sequenced: PBMCs or a T cell subset sorted from them (not recorded which). The CDR3 region has the DNA TGTGCCAGCAGCCAGGGGACTCCCACAGATACGCAGTATTTT. It yields the protein CASSQGTPTDTQYF.